These 32 T cell receptor beta chains came from one sample sequenced in a study of regulatory T cells in long-lasting Graves disease. As for time point: newly diagnosed GD, antithyroid drugs for less than 3 months. From RNA extracted from PBMCs, the TCR library was made. Assembly of TCR beta libraries relied on iRepertoire HTBI primers together with Arm-PCR of CDR3 regions. TCRdb ran MiXCR on the multiplex PCR reads and lists one entry per CDR3 protein. The profile covers fewer than 450,000 distinct CDR3 sequences, with approximately 16% appearing a single time and about 7.6% taken by the ten largest. This sample also appeared in a second study, on T cells in Graves' hyperthyroidism and ophthalmopathy.

This specimen was peripheral blood mononuclear cells (PBMCs), taken at new diagnosis, from a patient treated with antithyroid drugs. The receptors originated from a woman in her 40s with Graves disease.

The DNA for the CDR3 is TGTGCCAGTGATACAAGGTATAACAATCAGCCCCAGCATTTT. Translated: CASDTRYNNQPQHF. The V and J genes are TRBV19 and TRBJ1-5; no clear D gene. Trimming pared 8 bases from V and 3 bases from J, leaving 14 bases between. The germline V gene has CDR1 LNHDA and CDR2 SQIVND (reference sequence). The CDR3 runs to 14 residues.

This clonotype was picked up many times. The chain carries TRBV6-1 and TRBJ2-7; 10 bases agree with TRBD1. The CDR3 consists of 15 residues. Per germline, CDR1 MNHNS and CDR2 SASEGT. Germline trimming cut 7 bases from V and 4 bases from J; bases unmatched to any gene: 10. CDR3 sequence reads: CASTRGTGDFYEQYF. The CDR3 DNA follows: TGTGCCAGCACACGTGGGACAGGGGATTTTTACGAGCAGTACTTC.

The sample holds many counts of this clonotype. CDR3 protein: CASSLLGLAVLGAETQYF. CDR3 sequence (DNA): TGTGCCAGCAGTTTATTGGGACTAGCGGTCCTGGGGGCAGAGACCCAGTACTTC. The chain has TRBV28 and TRBJ2-5; 11 nucleotides agree with TRBD2. Per the germline V gene, CDR1 is MDHEN and CDR2 is SYDVKM. J gave up 4 bases and V 1 base, and 11 bases lay outside the gene matches. The CDR3 is 18 amino acids.

Points on this clonotype: This could be a read error, since a much larger clone is one nucleotide away. The chain combines TRBV29-1 with TRBJ2-7; 11 bases match TRBD1. The CDR3 length is 15 residues. CDR1 and CDR2 (germline): SQVTM, ANQGSEA. J was trimmed by 5 bases and V by 2 bases; bases with no gene match: 8. The CDR3 sequence is CSVESGTGGRDEQYF. CDR3 in DNA: TGCAGCGTTGAATCCGGGACAGGGGGTAGGGACGAGCAGTACTTC.

This clonotype appeared many times. The CDR3 nucleotides read TGTGCCAGCAGCTTTTTACAGGGGGCGTCTCCCGGGGAGCTGTTTTTT. Protein: CASSFLQGASPGELFF. V is TRBV7-9 and J is TRBJ2-2; 9 bases fit TRBD1. V lost 3 bases and J lost 6; bases outside the gene matches: 8. Germline V gene sequence: CDR1 SEHNR, CDR2 FQNEAQ (reference sequence). The CDR3 loop spans 16 amino acids.

This clonotype was picked up many times. The rearrangement links TRBV6-1 to TRBJ2-2, with D possibly called TRBD1 or TRBD2 (5 bases each). The CDR3 is 14 amino acids. The ends were cut back, 7 bases at V and 3 bases at J, with 12 bases in the middle. The germline V gene has CDR1 MNHNS and CDR2 SASEGT. CDR3 loop: CASKIRDDTGELFF. The CDR3 bases are TGTGCCAGCAAGATCAGGGACGACACCGGGGAGCTGTTTTTT.

This clonotype was recorded many times. The chain combines TRBV30 with TRBJ1-2; no clear D. CDR1 is GTSNPN and CDR2 is SVGIG in the germline V gene (reference sequence). The CDR3 loop spans 13 amino acids. The germline V and J ends were trimmed by 4 bases and 7 bases, with 16 bases remaining between them. DNA of the CDR3: TGTGCCTGGACAACACAAGCGGGTTTTGGCTACACCTTC. Translation: CAWTTQAGFGYTF.

This clonotype was observed at least ten times. The gene calls are TRBV27 and TRBJ1-4; D ambiguous. The CDR3 is 15 residues long. Germline V gene lookup returns CDR1 MNHEY and CDR2 SMNVEV (reference sequence). Trimming pared 8 bases from V and 0 bases from J, leaving 13 bases between. The DNA of the CDR3 is TGTGCCAGCCCCCAATTCAGGACAACTAATGAAAAACTGTTTTTT. It specifies CASPQFRTTNEKLFF. Supplemented by reference TRBV27 and TRBJ1-4, the full variable domain reads EAQVTQNPRYLITVTGKKLTVTCSQNMNHEYMSWYRQDPGLGLRQIYYSMNVEVTDKGDVPEGYKVSRKEKRNFPLILESPSPNQTSLYFCASPQFRTTNEKLFFGSGTQLSVL.

There are many counts of this clonotype. This rearrangement joins TRBV5-1 to TRBJ1-1, with D unresolved. CDR1 is SGHRS, CDR2 YFSETQ, per germline. The V gene lost 4 bases and the J gene lost 5 bases, with 12 bases spanning the gap. The CDR3 runs 13 residues. The CDR3 loop is CASSRDKETEAFF. CDR3 sequence (DNA): TGCGCCAGCAGCAGAGATAAGGAGACTGAAGCTTTCTTT. Looking up the rest from reference TRBV5-1 and TRBJ1-1 gives the full variable domain: KAGVTQTPRYLIKTRGQQVTLSCSPISGHRSVSWYQQTPGQGLQFLFEYFSETQRNKGNFPGRFSGRQFSNSRSEMNVSTLELGDSALYLCASSRDKETEAFFGQGTRLTVV.

This clonotype was observed a single time. The chain couples TRBV11-2 to TRBJ2-6, with unresolved D. Trimming cost V 1 base and J 4 bases, with 8 bases left between them. The CDR3 covers 15 residues. Germline V gives CDR1 SGHAT, CDR2 FQNNGV. CDR3 coding DNA: TGTGCCAGCAGCTTAGCAGGTCCCGGGGCCAACGTCCTGACTTTC. Translating it yields CASSLAGPGANVLTF.

There are many counts of this clonotype. The chain couples TRBV28 to TRBJ1-2, with no clear D. Trimming took 2 bases from V and 8 from J, leaving 12 bases between them. Germline CDR1 is MDHEN and CDR2 is SYDVKM. This CDR3 has 13 amino acids. The CDR3, as DNA: TGTGCCAGCAGTTTAGTTGCTTCCGTAGGCTACACCTTC. It encodes CASSLVASVGYTF.

Ten or more counts support this clonotype. V gene TRBV10-3 combines with J gene TRBJ2-1; TRBD1 agrees at 8 bases. The germline V gene encodes CDR1 ENHRY and CDR2 SYGVKD. Losses at the gene ends were 10 bases for V and 3 bases for J; bases not matched to a gene: 8. This CDR3 has 14 residues. The CDR3 nucleotides read TGTGCCACCTCGGGACAGGCTAACTACAATGAGCAGTTCTTC. It yields the protein CATSGQANYNEQFF.

This clonotype appeared many times. The chain couples TRBV11-3 to TRBJ1-2, with 11 bases fitting TRBD1. The CDR3 loop spans 14 amino acids. J lost 5 bases, V lost 5 bases, and 4 bases had no gene match. Looked up from germline, CDR1 is SGHNT and CDR2 is YENEEA. The CDR3 bases are TGTGCCAGCAGCAAGGACAGGGGGCTGTATGGCTACACCTTC. Its protein product is CASSKDRGLYGYTF.

As for this clonotype: Being one base from a much bigger clone, this may be a read error. J is TRBJ2-1 and V is TRBV5-1; 12 positions agree with TRBD2. Germline assignment: CDR1 SGHRS and CDR2 YFSETQ. This CDR3 has 15 residues. Trimming cost V 2 bases and J 12 bases; bases outside gene matches: 9. CDR3 in DNA: TGCGCCAGCAGCTTCCGGACTAGCGGGGTCGTGGGGCAGTTCTTC. This sequence encodes CASSFRTSGVVGQFF.

This clonotype was picked up many times. V and J are TRBV28 and TRBJ2-7; D is uncertain. Germline lookup yields CDR1 MDHEN and CDR2 SYDVKM. This CDR3 has 12 amino acids. V dropped 5 bases and J dropped 1 base, with 6 bases sitting between them. CDR3 residues: CASSTWSYEQYF. The CDR3 DNA follows: TGTGCCAGCAGTACCTGGTCCTACGAGCAGTACTTC.

This clonotype was counted ten times or more. The CDR3 loop is CASSGQGNQPQHF. The CDR3 DNA reads TGTGCCAGCAGTGGACAGGGCAATCAGCCCCAGCATTTT. The chain is built from TRBV2 and TRBJ1-5; tentative D call: TRBD1 (6 bases). This CDR3 is 13 amino acids long. V dropped 4 bases and J dropped 2 bases, with 6 bases sitting between them. Germline V gene lookup returns CDR1 SNHLY and CDR2 FYNNEI.

The V call is TRBV15, the J call TRBJ2-2, with D possibly being TRBD1 (6 bases). The V end lost 11 bases, the J end lost 4 bases, and 8 bases lay between the germline ends. CDR3 length: 11 amino acids. In germline, CDR1 is LNHNV, CDR2 YYDKDF (reference sequence). This CDR3 reads CAQGGTGELFF. The CDR3 DNA sequence: TGTGCCCAAGGGGGCACCGGGGAGCTGTTTTTT.

This clonotype was detected once. The junction does not match germline at one end; this may be a read error. The chain has TRBV5-4 and TRBJ2-2, with D possibly being TRBD1 or TRBD2 (6 bases each). The CDR3 is 14 residues long. Germline values: CDR1 SGHNT, CDR2 YYREEE (reference sequence). In nucleotides, the CDR3 is TGTGCCAGCAGCCCCGTAGGGGGGACCGGGGAGCTGTATTTT. Its translation is CASSPVGGTGELYF.

This clonotype showed up many times. The rearrangement uses TRBV29-1 and TRBJ1-5; perhaps TRBD1 as D (5 bases). The germline V and J ends were trimmed by 6 bases and 4 bases, with 16 bases remaining between them. The CDR3 has 14 residues. Germline lookup yields CDR1 SQVTM and CDR2 ANQGSEA. In DNA form, the CDR3 reads TGCAGCGTCCGGATGGCAGGGCCGAATCAGCCCCAGCATTTT. Protein product: CSVRMAGPNQPQHF.

This clonotype was detected a few times. The chain employs TRBV28 and TRBJ2-7, with a possible D match to TRBD2 (5 bases). Trimming pared 2 bases from V and 5 bases from J, leaving 16 bases between. CDR3 length equals 15 residues. The germline V gene has CDR1 MDHEN and CDR2 SYDVKM. The CDR3 sequence: CASSLLFGERDEQYF. CDR3 in DNA: TGTGCCAGCAGTTTACTGTTCGGAGAGAGGGACGAGCAGTACTTC.

The CDR3 DNA sequence: TGTGCCAGCAGCCAACTCGGGGGGGCCGGGGAGCTGTTTTTT. Encoded protein: CASSQLGGAGELFF. The V and J genes are TRBV14 and TRBJ2-2, with 8 nucleotides matching TRBD2. V trimming: 2 bases; J trimming: 6 bases; junction bases outside the gene matches: 2. Germline lookup yields CDR1 SGHDN and CDR2 FVKESK. The CDR3 loop spans 14 amino acids.

This clonotype was counted ten times or more. The V call is TRBV10-2, the J call TRBJ2-5, with TRBD2 as a possible D gene (7 bases). Germline CDR1 and CDR2: WSHSY and SAAADI. This CDR3 contains 17 residues. The V and J ends lost 5 bases and 4 bases respectively, with 23 bases between them. The CDR3 protein is CASSTYTQPGGVETQYF. The CDR3 coding sequence is TGCGCCAGCAGTACCTACACCCAGCCGGGGGGCGTAGAGACCCAGTACTTC.

This chain uses TRBV27 with TRBJ2-7; tentatively, D is TRBD1 (7 bases). V lost 6 bases to trimming and J lost 5 bases, with 20 bases between them. The CDR3 covers 15 residues. CDR1 and CDR2 from the germline V gene are MNHEY and SMNVEV (reference sequence). As DNA, the CDR3 is TGTGCCAGCAGCCGGACGTCGACAGGGAGGAACGAGCAGTACTTC. It specifies CASSRTSTGRNEQYF.

Many counts were recorded for this clonotype. The gene calls are TRBV6-1 and TRBJ2-2; 7 nucleotides match TRBD1. CDR3 length equals 15 residues. The germline V gene encodes CDR1 MNHNS and CDR2 SASEGT. Trimming took 7 bases from V and 6 from J; bases not matched to a gene: 11. The DNA for the CDR3 is TGTGCCAGCACCTCATCGACAGGGTTCCCCGGGGAGCTGTTTTTT. This sequence encodes CASTSSTGFPGELFF.

This chain uses TRBV4-2 with TRBJ2-1; 8 bases align to TRBD2. There are 15 residues in the CDR3. V was pared by 0 bases and J by 8 bases, with 6 bases of the junction left unmatched. Germline lookup yields CDR1 LGHNA and CDR2 YNFKEQ. DNA for the CDR3: TGTGCCAGCAGCCAAGATAGCGGGATGAGGGATGAGCAGTTCTTC. Translating it yields CASSQDSGMRDEQFF.

Ten or more counts support this clonotype. The chain is built from TRBV7-3 and TRBJ2-5; 7 positions match TRBD2. This CDR3 has 16 amino acids. Germline CDR1 and CDR2: SGHTA and FQGTGA. The V gene end was trimmed by 5 bases and the J gene end by 2 bases; junction bases not matched to a gene: 11. In DNA, the CDR3 is TGTGCCAGCAGCCCACTAGGAGGTAGCGGGCAAGAGACCCAGTACTTC. It codes for CASSPLGGSGQETQYF.

This clonotype came up many times. The chain joins TRBV28 to TRBJ2-7; no reliable D call. Per the germline V gene, CDR1 is MDHEN and CDR2 is SYDVKM. V lost 5 bases, J lost 3 bases, and 14 bases lay in between. This CDR3 is built from 14 residues. CDR3 loop: CASSPITDGYEQYF. The CDR3 DNA reads TGTGCCAGCAGTCCGATAACGGACGGCTACGAGCAGTACTTC.

V and J are TRBV12-3 or TRBV12-4 and TRBJ2-5; 13 bases fit TRBD2. The CDR3 runs 15 residues. The V gene end was trimmed by 6 bases and the J gene end by 2 bases; junction bases not matched to a gene: 3. The CDR3 spells CASRRTSGSQETQYF. CDR3 DNA: TGTGCCAGCAGGCGGACTAGCGGGAGTCAAGAGACCCAGTACTTC.

This clonotype was detected many times. The J gene is TRBJ2-2, the V gene TRBV27; 12 positions agree with TRBD2. Germline trimming cut 10 bases from V and 4 bases from J; bases unmatched to any gene: 10. Germline V gene sequence: CDR1 MNHEY, CDR2 SMNVEV (reference sequence). CDR3 size: 16 residues. The CDR3 is CATLSSGRAGTGELFF. The CDR3 DNA reads TGTGCCACCCTTTCTAGCGGGAGGGCCGGCACCGGGGAGCTGTTTTTT.

The gene calls are TRBV28 and TRBJ2-5; D unresolved. Germline V gene sequence: CDR1 MDHEN, CDR2 SYDVKM. The CDR3 runs to 12 residues. The V gene lost 2 bases and the J gene lost 9 bases, with 10 bases spanning the gap. CDR3 amino acids: CASSLRAAAQYF. The CDR3 DNA reads TGTGCCAGCAGTTTAAGGGCGGCGGCCCAGTACTTC.

In this sample, this clonotype turned up many times. V and J are TRBV19 and TRBJ2-5, with 7 bases matching TRBD2. Germline CDR1 LNHDA, CDR2 SQIVND (reference sequence). J lost 5 bases, V lost 5 bases, and 5 bases had no gene match. This CDR3 region has 13 residues. As DNA, the CDR3 is TGTGCCAGTAGTCGCGGGAGAGGGGAGACCCAGTACTTC. Translation: CASSRGRGETQYF.

The chain joins TRBV10-2 to TRBJ2-1; D gene uncertain. The CDR3 consists of 13 residues. CDR1 is WSHSY and CDR2 is SAAADI in the germline V gene. V gave up 4 bases and J gave up 8 bases, with 12 bases separating them. This CDR3 reads CASSGRESDEQFF. In nucleotides, the CDR3 is TGCGCCAGCAGTGGAAGGGAATCCGATGAGCAGTTCTTC.